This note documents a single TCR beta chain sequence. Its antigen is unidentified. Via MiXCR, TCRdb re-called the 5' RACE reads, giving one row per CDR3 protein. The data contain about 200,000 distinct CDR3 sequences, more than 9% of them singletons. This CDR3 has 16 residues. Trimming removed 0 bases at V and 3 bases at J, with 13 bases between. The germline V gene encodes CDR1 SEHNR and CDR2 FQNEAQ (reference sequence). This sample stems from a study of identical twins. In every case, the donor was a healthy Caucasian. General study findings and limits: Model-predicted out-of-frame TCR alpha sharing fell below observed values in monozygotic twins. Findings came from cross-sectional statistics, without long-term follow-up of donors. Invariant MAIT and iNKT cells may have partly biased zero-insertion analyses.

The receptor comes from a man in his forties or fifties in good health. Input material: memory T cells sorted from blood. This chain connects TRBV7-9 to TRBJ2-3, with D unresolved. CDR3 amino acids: CASSLALGIRTDTQYF. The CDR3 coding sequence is TGTGCCAGCAGCTTAGCGCTGGGAATCCGGACAGATACGCAGTATTTT.